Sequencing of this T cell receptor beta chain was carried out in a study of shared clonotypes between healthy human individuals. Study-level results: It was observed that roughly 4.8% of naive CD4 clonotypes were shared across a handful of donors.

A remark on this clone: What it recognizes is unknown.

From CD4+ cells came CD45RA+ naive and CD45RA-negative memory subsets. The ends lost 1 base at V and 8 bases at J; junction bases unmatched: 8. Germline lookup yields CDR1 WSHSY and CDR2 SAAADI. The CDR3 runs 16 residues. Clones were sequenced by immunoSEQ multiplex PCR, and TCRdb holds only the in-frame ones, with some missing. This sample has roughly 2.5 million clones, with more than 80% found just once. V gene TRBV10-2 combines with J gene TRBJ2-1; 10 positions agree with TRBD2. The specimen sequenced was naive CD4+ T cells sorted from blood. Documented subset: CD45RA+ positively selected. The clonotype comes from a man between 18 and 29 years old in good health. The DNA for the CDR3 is TGCGCCAGCAGTGAGTGGGCTAGCGGGAGTGGGCATGAGCAGTTCTTC. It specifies CASSEWASGSGHEQFF.